The TCR beta chain under discussion was sequenced for a study of patients and donors after allogeneic stem cell transplantation. TCRdb re-called the RT-PCR reads with MiXCR, one entry per CDR3 protein. The data contain 45,000 to 65,000 distinct CDR3 sequences, 10% to 15% of them singletons. This clonotype showed up just a few times. This CDR3 has 16 residues. The V and J ends lost 3 bases and 1 base respectively, with 12 bases between them. The source of this sequence is a human donor who was either an allogeneic HSCT recipient or a stem cell or donor lymphocyte infusion donor (not recorded which). It is not recorded whose cells these are; they may come from a transplant donor. V is TRBV12-3 or TRBV12-4 and J is TRBJ2-2, with D hard to call. Sequenced sample: blood, either unsorted or a sorted T cell fraction (not recorded which). CDR3 loop: CASSLIVRQNTGELFF. DNA for the CDR3: TGTGCCAGCAGTTTGATCGTCCGACAGAACACCGGGGAGCTGTTTTTT.